The clone carrying this T cell receptor (beta chain) was seen many times. The antigen remains undetermined. This specimen comes from a study of T cells in Graves' hyperthyroidism and ophthalmopathy. Study observations and caveats: Most thyroid clonotypes expanded above 0.001 were also detected in blood.

TCR beta CDR3 regions were amplified from RNA. A set of HTBI primers served as the primers for a first-round RT-PCR of the TCR CDR3. TCRdb analysed the multiplex PCR reads with MiXCR anew, one entry per CDR3 protein. The sample has 350,000 to 400,000 distinct CDR3 sequences; about 15% are singletons. Per the germline V gene, CDR1 is SGHTA and CDR2 is FQGTGA. The CDR3 runs 15 residues. V shed 0 bases and J shed 3 bases, with 9 bases lying between them. Stable hyperthyroidism: no ophthalmopathy progression over 18 months of follow-up. Thyroid ultrasound, orbital computed tomography, clinical symptoms, and serum thyroxine and TRAb underpinned diagnoses.

Sequences were obtained from blood. This sequence was found in a woman aged 60-75 years with Graves' hyperthyroidism. The rearrangement uses TRBV7-3 and TRBJ2-1; a possible D gene is TRBD2 (5 bases). CDR3 sequence (DNA): TGTGCCAGCAGCTTAACCGCTAGCAACTACAATGAGCAGTTCTTC. Its translation: CASSLTASNYNEQFF.